A single sample is the source of the 4 T cell receptor beta chains below, sequenced in a study of cytomegalovirus exposure and HLA in healthy donors. Produced via immunoSEQ multiplex PCR; TCRdb's table is partial and in-frame only. The data contain 90,000 to 110,000 clones, approximately 91% of them singletons. Sequenced material: PBMCs. These receptors were obtained from a young woman in good health and CMV-seronegative.

This sequence joins TRBV7-2 and TRBJ2-1, with a weak D call TRBD2 (5 bases). This CDR3 contains 16 residues. Germline V gene lookup returns CDR1 SGHTA and CDR2 FQGNSA. V was shortened by 1 base and J by 0 bases, with 10 bases between the two germline ends. The CDR3: CASSLVAGISYNEQFF. The CDR3 DNA reads as TGTGCCAGCAGCTTAGTCGCCGGGATCTCCTACAATGAGCAGTTCTTC.

The V and J genes are TRBV19 and TRBJ2-7; the match to TRBD2 covers 10 bases. Germline values: CDR1 LNHDA, CDR2 SQIVND (reference sequence). V was pared by 0 bases and J by 12 bases, with 11 bases of the junction left unmatched. The CDR3 has 15 amino acids. As DNA, the CDR3 is TGTGCCAGTAGTATAGATCATGGACTAGCGGCCCCCCGGTACTTC. It codes for CASSIDHGLAAPRYF.

The gene calls are TRBV28 and TRBJ1-3; 7 nucleotides line up with TRBD1. The CDR3 is 15 amino acids. Germline loops: CDR1 MDHEN, CDR2 SYDVKM. Trimming removed 6 bases from V and 4 bases from J; junction bases left unmatched: 9. The CDR3 DNA reads TGTGCCAGCAGCCTGGACAGGAACATCGGAAACACCATATATTTT. As protein: CASSLDRNIGNTIYF.

The genes are TRBV6-6 and TRBJ1-1; D may be TRBD1 (5 bases). CDR1 MNHNY and CDR2 SVGAGI come from the germline V gene (reference sequence). CDR3 length: 11 amino acids. V lost 2 bases to trimming and J lost 11 bases, with 9 bases between them. The CDR3 coding sequence is TGTGCCAGCAGTTACCCAAAGGGGGCTTTCTTT. This gives the protein CASSYPKGAFF.